This is a list of T cell receptor beta chains from one sample in a study of blood T cell repertoires in COVID-19. The table came from immunoSEQ multiplex PCR; TCRdb's copy has only in-frame clones and leaves some out. This table holds about 360,000 clones, nearly 90% found once. The sequencing input was PBMCs or T cells enriched from blood (not recorded which). These TCRs come from a middle-aged woman with acute COVID-19. CDR3s include the opening cysteine and the closing phenylalanine or tryptophan. The order of the fields is V gene, clone size, D gene, J gene, CDR3 DNA, CDR3 protein. A D gene is named only where the DNA matches it firmly. Size is stated for part of the rows, as once, few or many counts, or as a class when the clone is expanded.

TRBV25-1	once	NA	TRBJ1-2	TGTGCCAGCAGTTATGCCGGGACTCGGGCAGGCTACACCTTC	CASSYAGTRAGYTF
TRBV30	NA	TRBD2	TRBJ2-3	TGTGCCTGGAGTGTACGGGGGGGCAGGGATACGCAGTATTTT	CAWSVRGGRDTQYF
TRBV5-1	NA	TRBD2	TRBJ2-1	TGCGCCAGCAGCACCGGACTAGCGGGGGGTGGAGAGCAGTTCTTC	CASSTGLAGGGEQFF
TRBV5-1	NA	NA	TRBJ2-1	TGCGCCAGCAGGGTGGCATCGGGGGGCCCAGGTGAGCAGTTCTTC	CASRVASGGPGEQFF
TRBV19	few	TRBD1	TRBJ2-7	TGTGCCAGTAGTATCAGGGACAGGGGGACCTACGAGCAGTACTTC	CASSIRDRGTYEQYF
TRBV5-6	NA	TRBD1	TRBJ1-2	TGTGCCAGCAGCCCGTCTACAGGGGCGAGGGGCTACACCTTC	CASSPSTGARGYTF
TRBV5-1	NA	NA	TRBJ2-3	TGCGCCAGCAGCTTGGGACAGCACACAGATACGCAGTATTTT	CASSLGQHTDTQYF
TRBV7-8	NA	TRBD1	TRBJ2-3	TGTGCCAGCAGACTGACAGGGGGTATCACAGATACGCAGTATTTT	CASRLTGGITDTQYF
TRBV29-1	NA	NA	TRBJ1-5	TGCAGCGTTGAACCGGCCCAGGGCCAGCCCCAGCATTTT	CSVEPAQGQPQHF
TRBV19	NA	TRBD1	TRBJ2-7	TGTGCCAGTAGTATAACAGGGGATGAGCAGTACTTC	CASSITGDEQYF
TRBV7-9	NA	NA	TRBJ2-3	TGTGCCAGCGCCCCACGGGGCACAGATACGCAGTATTTT	CASAPRGTDTQYF
TRBV12-3/TRBV12-4	NA	TRBD1	TRBJ2-7	TGTGCCAGCAGTTTAAGGGGACAGGGCGAGCAGTACTTC	CASSLRGQGEQYF
TRBV6-5	NA	NA	TRBJ1-1	TGTGCCAGCACCTGGGAGGAGAACACTGAAGCTTTCTTT	CASTWEENTEAFF
TRBV19	NA	TRBD2	TRBJ2-3	TGTGCCAGTACCGAGCGGGACGGAGATACGCAGTATTTT	CASTERDGDTQYF
TRBV19	NA	NA	TRBJ2-5	TGTGCCAGTAGTAGACTACGACAAGAGACCCAGTACTTC	CASSRLRQETQYF
TRBV25-1	NA	NA	TRBJ2-7	TGTGCCAGCAGCCAGACGGACACCTACGAGCAGTACTTC	CASSQTDTYEQYF
TRBV4-3	NA	TRBD2	TRBJ2-2	TGCGCCAGCAGCCAACAAACCTTTACGGGGGGAAACACCGGGGAGCTGTTTTTT	CASSQQTFTGGNTGELFF
TRBV6-5	once	TRBD2	TRBJ2-7	TGTGCCAGCAGTCCGGGACTAGCGGTCTTGAGCGAGCAGTACTTC	CASSPGLAVLSEQYF
TRBV3-1/TRBV3-2	NA	NA	TRBJ1-3	TGTGCCAGCAGCCAAACAGGAAACACCATATATTTT	CASSQTGNTIYF
TRBV9	once	TRBD1	TRBJ2-3	TGTGCCAGCAGCTTCGGGACAGGGGGCCGCACAGATACGCAGTATTTT	CASSFGTGGRTDTQYF
TRBV3-1/TRBV3-2	NA	NA	TRBJ1-1	TGTGCCAGCAGCCGTGCGGCCCAGAACACTGAAGCTTTCTTT	CASSRAAQNTEAFF
TRBV6-5	NA	NA	TRBJ1-4	TGTGCCAGCTCTCGGAGGGGCGGAAAACTGTTTTTT	CASSRRGGKLFF
TRBV24-1	NA	NA	TRBJ2-1	TGTGCCACCAGTCCATCGACTAGAGTCGATGAGCAGTTCTTC	CATSPSTRVDEQFF
TRBV18	NA	NA	TRBJ1-6	TGTGCCAGCTCACCACAGGGGTATTATAATTCACCCCTCCACTTT	CASSPQGYYNSPLHF
TRBV19	NA	NA	TRBJ1-4	TGTGCCAGTAGTATAGCCGGTGAACAGACAACTAATGAAAAACTGTTTTTT	CASSIAGEQTTNEKLFF
TRBV12-3/TRBV12-4	NA	NA	TRBJ2-3	TGTGCCAGCAGCTCCCCCGGGGAGGATACGCAGTATTTT	CASSSPGEDTQYF
TRBV6-6	NA	NA	TRBJ1-3	TGTGCCAGCAGTTACGTCGGGAATTCCGGAAACACCATATATTTT	CASSYVGNSGNTIYF
TRBV7-2	NA	NA	TRBJ1-2	TGTGCCAGCAGCCTCGGGGGGGTTGCTTACCTCCTTAACTATGGCTACACCTTC	CASSLGGVAYLLNYGYTF
TRBV12-3/TRBV12-4	NA	NA	TRBJ1-5	TGTGCCAGCAGTTTATTTCAGGCTCAGCCCCAGCATTTT	CASSLFQAQPQHF
TRBV9	NA	TRBD1	TRBJ1-2	TGTGCCAGCAGCACTTCACAGGGGGCCTACACCTTC	CASSTSQGAYTF
TRBV6-5	NA	TRBD1	TRBJ2-1	TGTGCCAGCAGACAACAGGGGGACAATGAGCAGTTCTTC	CASRQQGDNEQFF
TRBV12-3/TRBV12-4	NA	TRBD2	TRBJ2-5	TGTGCCAGCAGCGACCCGGGGGGCCAGTACTTC	CASSDPGGQYF
TRBV6-5	NA	NA	TRBJ1-4	TGTGCCAGCAGCACAGGGTGGGTGGGAGAAAAACTGTTTTTT	CASSTGWVGEKLFF
TRBV5-8	NA	TRBD1	TRBJ1-4	TGTGCCAGCAGCTTGGAGGGACAGGGGTCTGCAACTAATGAAAAACTGTTTTTT	CASSLEGQGSATNEKLFF
TRBV2	NA	NA	TRBJ1-1	TGTGCCAGCAGTGAGGGACATCCCCCTGAAGCTTTCTTT	CASSEGHPPEAFF
TRBV7-9	few	NA	TRBJ1-6	TGTGCCAGCAGCACCCAGGTCGGTTCACCCCTCCACTTT	CASSTQVGSPLHF
TRBV23-1	NA	TRBD1	TRBJ2-7	TGCGCCGGGGTAACAGGGGATGCCTACGAGCAGTACTTC	CAGVTGDAYEQYF
TRBV3-1/TRBV3-2	NA	NA	TRBJ1-3	TGTGCCAGCAGTACAAAACCCCGGGGGGGAAACACCATATATTTT	CASSTKPRGGNTIYF
TRBV15	NA	NA	TRBJ2-5	TGTGCCACCAGCAGAGATAGTGAGACCCAGTACTTC	CATSRDSETQYF
TRBV6-5	once	TRBD1	TRBJ1-4	TGTGCCAGCGGGTCCGGGACAGGATATGAAAAACTGTTTTTT	CASGSGTGYEKLFF
TRBV4-1	NA	TRBD1	TRBJ1-5	TGCGCCAGCAGCCAAGGTTCAGGGGGCGGTCAGCCCCAGCATTTT	CASSQGSGGGQPQHF
TRBV2	NA	NA	TRBJ1-5	TGTGCCGCCAACGGGGGACGGAATCAGCCCCAGCATTTT	CAANGGRNQPQHF
TRBV7-9	NA	TRBD1	TRBJ1-5	TGTGCCAGCAGCACCACGGACAGGGCTTCACATCAGCCCCAGCATTTT	CASSTTDRASHQPQHF
TRBV4-1	NA	NA	TRBJ1-6	TGCGCCAGCAGCCCCCCCGGGGGGTCTTATAATTCACCCCTCCACTTT	CASSPPGGSYNSPLHF
TRBV30	NA	TRBD1	TRBJ1-4	TGTGCCTGGAGTGGGACAGGGGGCCGATGGGTTAATGAAAAACTGTTTTTT	CAWSGTGGRWVNEKLFF
TRBV5-1	NA	TRBD2	TRBJ2-1	TGCGCCAGCAGCCCGACTAGCGGGGGGAGCTCCTACAATGAGCAGTTCTTC	CASSPTSGGSSYNEQFF
TRBV19	NA	NA	TRBJ1-1	TGTGCCAGTAGTATCGCGGCAGTAGAATCCACTGAAGCTTTCTTT	CASSIAAVESTEAFF
TRBV18	NA	TRBD1	TRBJ1-2	TGTGCCAGCTCACCAGGACAGGGCGAGGATGGCTACACCTTC	CASSPGQGEDGYTF
TRBV5-1	NA	TRBD2	TRBJ2-1	TGCGCCAGCAGCTTGGATCTGCGGGGGGGTTTGCAGTTCTTC	CASSLDLRGGLQFF
TRBV5-1	NA	NA	TRBJ1-5	TGCGCCAGCAGCCCCGGGACATCTAGCAATCAGCCCCAGCATTTT	CASSPGTSSNQPQHF
TRBV6-5	NA	TRBD1	TRBJ1-1	TGTGCCAGCAGATGGGGGACAGGGGAAACTGAAGCTTTCTTT	CASRWGTGETEAFF
TRBV12-5	NA	NA	TRBJ1-3	TGTGCTAGTGGCCCCGGGGACTCCCCCGGAAACACCATATATTTT	CASGPGDSPGNTIYF
TRBV30	NA	TRBD2	TRBJ2-7	TGTGCCTCCCAGGAACCGGGGGGGCCTTACGAGCAGTACTTC	CASQEPGGPYEQYF
TRBV5-1	NA	TRBD2	TRBJ2-2	TGCGCCAGCAGCCTTGGGACTAATGGGCGGAGTTCCGGGGAGCTGTTTTTT	CASSLGTNGRSSGELFF
TRBV5-6	NA	NA	TRBJ2-7	TGTGCCAGCAGCCTATTCCCCACCGACACGCCCTACGAGCAGTACTTC	CASSLFPTDTPYEQYF